These T cell receptor beta chains were read from a single sample in a study of T cells after yellow fever vaccination. MiXCR, applied by TCRdb to the 5' RACE reads, yields one record per CDR3 protein. The top ten hold roughly 24% of the sample, which has approximately 90,000 distinct CDR3 sequences, more than 10% seen once. The sample consisted of CD8+ T cells not binding an NS4B(214-222) dextramer, sorted from PBMCs, taken approximately 20 days after the first yellow fever vaccination. These receptor sequences come from a man aged 18 to 35 who received the YFV17D yellow fever vaccine. Both conserved end residues are part of each CDR3. D genes are given only for firm matches. Clone size appears in some rows only: once, few, many, or a class for an expanded clone.

D gene	V gene	clone size	J gene	CDR3 protein	CDR3 DNA
NA	TRBV20-1	few	TRBJ2-5	CSARGGNQETQYF	TGCAGTGCTAGAGGGGGTAACCAAGAGACCCAGTACTTC
TRBD1	TRBV27	few	TRBJ2-1	CASNRGTGTYNEQFF	TGTGCCAGCAATCGGGGGACAGGGACCTACAATGAGCAGTTCTTC
TRBD1	TRBV6-1	few	TRBJ2-7	CATGGARGTGDFSGEQYF	TGTGCCACCGGAGGCGCTCGGGGGACAGGAGACTTTTCGGGGGAGCAGTACTTC
TRBD1	TRBV15	NA	TRBJ2-7	CATSSGELQGSSHEQYF	TGTGCCACCAGCTCAGGAGAACTACAGGGGAGTTCCCACGAGCAGTACTTC
NA	TRBV6-1	NA	TRBJ1-5	CASSTSHTGTYSNQPQHF	TGTGCCAGCAGTACCTCCCACACCGGGACATATAGCAATCAGCCCCAGCATTTT
NA	TRBV15	NA	TRBJ2-4	CATSTRGGTKNIQYF	TGTGCCACCAGCACCAGAGGGGGTACCAAAAACATTCAGTACTTC
TRBD1	TRBV24-1	NA	TRBJ2-1	CATSHSGQGSSYNEQFF	TGTGCCACCAGTCACTCCGGACAGGGGAGCTCCTACAATGAGCAGTTCTTC
NA	TRBV5-1	many	TRBJ2-1	CASSWEDSSYNEQFF	TGCGCCAGCAGCTGGGAAGACTCCTCCTACAATGAGCAGTTCTTC
NA	TRBV14	few	TRBJ1-1	CASSQYVGWPMNTEAFF	TGTGCCAGCAGCCAATACGTGGGGTGGCCCATGAACACTGAAGCTTTCTTT
NA	TRBV5-5	few	TRBJ2-2	CASSLDGNTGELFF	TGTGCCAGCAGCTTGGACGGGAACACCGGGGAGCTGTTTTTT
NA	TRBV11-3	NA	TRBJ2-1	CASSRGLGLATGEQFF	TGTGCCAGCAGCCGGGGACTGGGCTTAGCAACGGGTGAGCAGTTCTTC
TRBD2	TRBV29-1	NA	TRBJ2-3	CSVGTSGDTDTQYF	TGCAGCGTGGGGACTAGCGGCGACACAGATACGCAGTATTTT
NA	TRBV4-2	NA	TRBJ2-5	CASSQDPKLGPAGQETQYF	TGTGCCAGCAGCCAAGACCCTAAACTAGGACCGGCGGGTCAGGAGACCCAGTACTTC
NA	TRBV6-2/TRBV6-3	NA	TRBJ2-2	CASSYVRELFF	TGTGCCAGCAGTTACGTACGGGAGCTGTTTTTT
NA	TRBV3-1	NA	TRBJ1-2	CASSQAATGYGYTF	TGTGCCAGCAGCCAAGCCGCGACAGGTTATGGCTACACCTTC
TRBD2	TRBV9	few	TRBJ2-3	CASSVSAGGPGDTQYF	TGTGCCAGCAGCGTGTCAGCGGGGGGCCCTGGGGATACGCAGTATTTT